This TCR beta chain was captured by sequencing in a study of cytomegalovirus exposure and HLA in healthy donors. Looking at the study overall: Findings of an earlier analysis included 110 million or so unique TCR beta sequences from some 180 million T cells.

This CDR3 spans 14 amino acids. The PCR employed 60 Vbeta primers together with 13 Jbeta primers. Generated by immunoSEQ multiplex PCR, the TCRdb table keeps only in-frame clones and is missing some. In the table there are about 210,000 clones, about 88% of which are singletons. As for this clone: Its antigen remains unknown.

Study outcomes and limitations: Earlier analysis looked at TCR beta V segments, and most were productive about 90% or about 30% of the time.

Sequenced material: PBMCs. The clonotype originates from a woman in her twenties or thirties in good health and CMV-seronegative. The V and J genes are TRBV21-1 and TRBJ2-7; the tabulated D call, TRBD2, remains unverified against the DNA. TRBV21-1 is designated a pseudogene. In DNA form, the CDR3 reads TGTGCCAGCACTAGGGGGAGGGGGAAGGGCGAGCAGTACTTC. This sequence encodes CASTRGRGKGEQYF.